The 24 T cell receptor beta chains presented below share a single source sample, sequenced in a study (dated by TCRdb to the mid-2010s). Preparation of the library involved 5' RACE. For sequencing, an Illumina MiSeq was employed. TCRdb redid the processing of the public reads, applying fastp at Q25 and MiXCR, and retained in-frame beta chains. Each entry merges the rows of one CDR3 protein and shows their most common DNA and genes. The sample profile shows just under 65,000 distinct CDR3 sequences; 20% to 25% of them were found once. The biggest ten clones account for under 3.5% of the sample. The sample taken for sequencing was memory CD4+ T cells sorted from a lymph node. The sample's cell subset or site label is to be understood as: memory CD4+ T cells, CD4+CD45RO+CD25-. The receptor set was obtained from a female donor with breast cancer.

Concerning this clonotype itself: This may come from a read error, since a much larger clone is one base off. The rearrangement joins TRBV12-3 or TRBV12-4 to TRBJ2-1; 10 positions match TRBD2. The CDR3 extends over 14 amino acids. The chain's CDR3 is CAGSFSSGSHEQFF. The CDR3 DNA follows: TGTGCCGGCAGTTTCTCTAGCGGGAGCCATGAGCAGTTCTTC.

The rearrangement links TRBV7-2 to TRBJ2-1, with 7 bases matching TRBD2. This CDR3 spans 15 amino acids. Losses at the gene ends were 4 bases for V and 3 bases for J; bases not matched to a gene: 6. Germline V gene sequence: CDR1 SGHTA, CDR2 FQGNSA. This chain's CDR3 is CASSSSGTNYNEQFF. The CDR3 DNA reads TGTGCCAGCAGCTCAAGCGGGACCAACTACAATGAGCAGTTCTTC.

In this sample, this clonotype turned up a few times. The chain has TRBV5-6 and TRBJ2-5; TRBD2 aligns across 10 bases. The V and J ends lost 3 bases and 4 bases, in that order; junction bases with no gene match: 3. Germline CDR1 reads SGHDT; CDR2 reads YYEEEE. The CDR3 has 14 residues. Here the CDR3 reads CASSSLAGAETQYF. CDR3 nucleotide sequence: TGTGCCAGCAGCTCGCTAGCGGGAGCAGAGACCCAGTACTTC.

The CDR3 DNA is TGTGCCAGCAGCGCGGCCGGGTCGACCGGGGAGCTGTTTTTT. Translated: CASSAAGSTGELFF. The chain recombines TRBV6-2 or TRBV6-3 with TRBJ2-2, with D hard to call. This CDR3 spans 14 amino acids. Trimming removed 6 bases from V and 5 bases from J, with 13 bases in between. Germline lookup yields CDR1 MNHEY and CDR2 SVGEGT.

This clonotype was observed a few times. The CDR3 protein is CASSSGGKTQYF. The CDR3, as DNA: TGTGCCAGCAGTTCTGGGGGGAAGACGCAGTATTTT. The chain employs TRBV3-1 and TRBJ2-3; maybe TRBD2 (6 bases). This CDR3 is 12 amino acids long. V gave up 6 bases and J gave up 9 bases, with 13 bases separating them. Germline loops: CDR1 LGHDT, CDR2 YNNKEL (reference sequence).

With respect to this clonotype: A clone one base away is much larger, so this may be a read error. V and J are TRBV6-5 and TRBJ1-5, with no clear D. The CDR3 covers 12 residues. V was trimmed by 6 bases and J by 9 bases, leaving 12 bases between them. Germline lookup yields CDR1 MNHEY and CDR2 SVGAGI. The CDR3 DNA reads as TGTGCCAGCAGGGACGGACGAGGGCCCCAGCATTTT. Translated, it gives CASRDGRGPQHF.

This clonotype was picked up a small number of times. The J gene is TRBJ1-1, the V gene TRBV10-3; D ambiguous. The CDR3 length is 12 residues. The germline V and J ends were trimmed by 4 bases and 10 bases, with 13 bases remaining between them. CDR1 is ENHRY, CDR2 SYGVKD, per germline. For the CDR3, the DNA is TGTGCCATCAGTGGTGCAGGTAACGGAGCTTTCTTT. This translates into CAISGAGNGAFF.

The chain is built from TRBV5-6 and TRBJ2-7; D unresolved. The CDR3 extends over 12 amino acids. V lost 4 bases, J lost 3 bases, and 8 bases lay in between. Germline V lookup: CDR1 SGHDT, CDR2 YYEEEE. Here the CDR3 DNA reads TGTGCCAGCAGCGTGACGAACTACGAGCAGTACTTC. Protein product: CASSVTNYEQYF.

V gene TRBV6-1 combines with J gene TRBJ1-1; a possible D gene is TRBD1 (5 bases). V was cut by 5 bases and J by 5 bases, with 18 bases left in between. The CDR3 length is 15 residues. CDR1 MNHNS and CDR2 SASEGT come from the germline V gene. In DNA, the CDR3 is TGTGCCAGCAGTCTTAAAAGGGGTAGTCTTACTGAAGCTTTCTTT. This encodes CASSLKRGSLTEAFF.

The chain combines TRBV5-1 with TRBJ2-5, with 7 bases fitting TRBD1. With V trimmed by 3 bases and J by 0 bases, 5 bases remained unmatched. Germline V lookup: CDR1 SGHRS, CDR2 YFSETQ. The CDR3 is 15 amino acids. The CDR3 region has the DNA TGCGCCAGCAGCTCCAGGGACAGCAACCAAGAGACCCAGTACTTC. Its protein is CASSSRDSNQETQYF.

This clonotype was seen ten or more times. This chain uses TRBV7-9 with TRBJ2-2; 9 bases line up with TRBD1. V shed 3 bases, J shed 9 bases, and the junction held 5 bases outside the gene matches. This CDR3 spans 14 amino acids. CDR1 and CDR2 (germline): SEHNR, FQNEAQ (reference sequence). The CDR3, as DNA: TGTGCCAGCAGCTTTCCGGACAGGGGCCGGGAGCTGTTTTTT. This codes for CASSFPDRGRELFF.

The chain recombines TRBV12-3 or TRBV12-4 with TRBJ2-7, with D tentatively TRBD2 (6 bases). The CDR3 has 13 residues. V shed 6 bases and J shed 3 bases, with 12 bases lying between them. In nucleotides, the CDR3 is TGTGCCAGCAGCCGGACTATCCACTACGAGCAGTACTTC. The encoded protein is CASSRTIHYEQYF.

A few counts support this clonotype. The genes are TRBV5-1 and TRBJ1-2; 8 bases line up with TRBD1. The CDR3 runs to 14 residues. Looked up from germline, CDR1 is SGHRS and CDR2 is YFSETQ. Losses at the gene ends were 1 base for V and 10 bases for J; bases not matched to a gene: 9. The CDR3 reads CASSLQRTGSFYTF. The CDR3 nucleotides read TGCGCCAGCAGCTTGCAAAGGACAGGGAGCTTCTACACCTTC.

V is TRBV5-1 and J is TRBJ2-5; 7 nucleotides match TRBD2. The germline CDR1 and CDR2 sequences are SGHRS and YFSETQ. This CDR3 comprises 14 residues. V lost 7 bases, J lost 3 bases, and 9 bases stayed unmatched. The DNA for the CDR3 is TGCGCCAGCCGCCGTGGGCTAGCGGAAGAGACCCAGTACTTC. It translates to CASRRGLAEETQYF.

This clonotype was counted between two and nine times. The chain is built from TRBV4-1 and TRBJ1-1; a possible D gene is TRBD1 (5 bases). Trimming stripped 3 bases from V and 4 bases from J, with 21 bases between. Germline V gene lookup returns CDR1 MGHRA and CDR2 YSYEKL. The CDR3 length is 17 residues. The CDR3 DNA reads as TGCGCCAGCAGCCACCCCTCCATCGGGGGGATCCGCACTGAAGCTTTCTTT. Encoded protein: CASSHPSIGGIRTEAFF.

The V gene is TRBV28, the J gene TRBJ1-4, with D maybe TRBD1 (6 bases). In germline, CDR1 is MDHEN, CDR2 SYDVKM. This CDR3 contains 15 residues. The ends were cut back, 5 bases at V and 8 bases at J, with 18 bases in the middle. CDR3 sequence: CASSRRQAFNEKLFF. The CDR3 DNA follows: TGTGCCAGCAGTCGTAGACAGGCATTTAACGAAAAACTGTTTTTT.

The V gene is TRBV5-1, the J gene TRBJ1-4; the match to TRBD1 covers 9 bases. The CDR3 runs to 14 residues. The germline V gene encodes CDR1 SGHRS and CDR2 YFSETQ. The V segment lost 4 bases and the J segment 5 bases; nucleotides outside the gene matches: 3. CDR3 loop: CASSTGTGNEKLFF. CDR3 DNA sequence: TGCGCCAGCAGCACCGGGACAGGGAATGAAAAACTGTTTTTT.

Note on this clonotype: A read error is possible here, since a much larger clone lies one base away. Here the CDR3 DNA reads TGTGCCAGCCAGATGGGGCGAGAGACCCAGTACTTC. Amino acids: CASQMGRETQYF. This chain joins TRBV5-6 and TRBJ2-5; perhaps TRBD1 as D (5 bases). V lost 7 bases and J lost 4, with 11 bases in between. The CDR3 covers 12 residues. Germline CDR1 reads SGHDT; CDR2 reads YYEEEE.

Turning to this clonotype: One junction end does not reproduce the germline sequence, and a read error may be involved. The chain joins TRBV24-1 to TRBJ2-6; a possible D gene is TRBD2 (6 bases). Germline V gene sequence: CDR1 KGHDR, CDR2 SFDVKD. This CDR3 comprises 16 residues. CDR3 in amino acids: CTTSGGRGTGANVLTF. The CDR3, as DNA: TGTACCACCAGTGGGGGGAGAGGGACTGGGGCCAACGTCCTGACTTTC.

In the case of this clonotype: This could be a read error, since a much larger clone is one nucleotide away. The chain uses TRBV20-1 and TRBJ2-5; D possibly corresponds to TRBD1 (5 bases). Germline CDR1 is DFQATT and CDR2 is SNEGSKA (reference sequence). The CDR3 sequence is 13 residues long. CDR3 residues: CSAKGRARETQYF. In nucleotides, the CDR3 is TGCAGCGCTAAAGGCAGGGCACGAGAGACCCAGTACTTC.

This clonotype has a count of ten or more. This rearrangement joins TRBV6-5 to TRBJ1-1; 9 nucleotides match TRBD1. After removal of 3 bases from V and 10 bases from J, the junction contained 6 bases not matched to a gene. In germline, CDR1 is MNHEY, CDR2 SVGAGI. This CDR3 is 13 amino acids long. CDR3 nucleotide sequence: TGTGCCAGCAGTTATAAACAGGGGGCCTCAGCTTTCTTT. Translated, it gives CASSYKQGASAFF.

This clonotype was detected a few times. The chain has TRBV5-1 and TRBJ2-2, with D possibly matching TRBD1 (5 bases). CDR1 SGHRS and CDR2 YFSETQ come from the germline V gene. Deletions cut 2 bases from V and 1 base from J, with 9 bases between. The CDR3 covers 15 residues. The CDR3 region has the DNA TGCGCCAGCAGCTTACGGCAGGGGAACACCGGGGAGCTGTTTTTT. It translates to CASSLRQGNTGELFF.

In this sample, this clonotype turned up a few times. CDR3 sequence: CSVGSNYEQYF. CDR3 sequence (DNA): TGCAGCGTCGGCTCCAACTACGAGCAGTACTTC. The V call is TRBV29-1, the J call TRBJ2-7; the D is unclear. This CDR3 comprises 11 residues. CDR1 SQVTM and CDR2 ANQGSEA come from the germline V gene. Deletions cut 6 bases from V and 3 bases from J, with 9 bases between.

This sequence joins TRBV7-8 and TRBJ1-2; a weak D match, TRBD1 (6 bases). CDR1 is SGHVS and CDR2 is FQNEAQ in the germline V gene. The V gene lost 5 bases and the J gene lost 3 bases, with 13 bases spanning the gap. The CDR3 consists of 14 residues. The CDR3 reads CASSPGARDYGYTF. The CDR3 DNA reads TGTGCCAGCAGCCCGGGGGCGCGGGACTATGGCTACACCTTC.